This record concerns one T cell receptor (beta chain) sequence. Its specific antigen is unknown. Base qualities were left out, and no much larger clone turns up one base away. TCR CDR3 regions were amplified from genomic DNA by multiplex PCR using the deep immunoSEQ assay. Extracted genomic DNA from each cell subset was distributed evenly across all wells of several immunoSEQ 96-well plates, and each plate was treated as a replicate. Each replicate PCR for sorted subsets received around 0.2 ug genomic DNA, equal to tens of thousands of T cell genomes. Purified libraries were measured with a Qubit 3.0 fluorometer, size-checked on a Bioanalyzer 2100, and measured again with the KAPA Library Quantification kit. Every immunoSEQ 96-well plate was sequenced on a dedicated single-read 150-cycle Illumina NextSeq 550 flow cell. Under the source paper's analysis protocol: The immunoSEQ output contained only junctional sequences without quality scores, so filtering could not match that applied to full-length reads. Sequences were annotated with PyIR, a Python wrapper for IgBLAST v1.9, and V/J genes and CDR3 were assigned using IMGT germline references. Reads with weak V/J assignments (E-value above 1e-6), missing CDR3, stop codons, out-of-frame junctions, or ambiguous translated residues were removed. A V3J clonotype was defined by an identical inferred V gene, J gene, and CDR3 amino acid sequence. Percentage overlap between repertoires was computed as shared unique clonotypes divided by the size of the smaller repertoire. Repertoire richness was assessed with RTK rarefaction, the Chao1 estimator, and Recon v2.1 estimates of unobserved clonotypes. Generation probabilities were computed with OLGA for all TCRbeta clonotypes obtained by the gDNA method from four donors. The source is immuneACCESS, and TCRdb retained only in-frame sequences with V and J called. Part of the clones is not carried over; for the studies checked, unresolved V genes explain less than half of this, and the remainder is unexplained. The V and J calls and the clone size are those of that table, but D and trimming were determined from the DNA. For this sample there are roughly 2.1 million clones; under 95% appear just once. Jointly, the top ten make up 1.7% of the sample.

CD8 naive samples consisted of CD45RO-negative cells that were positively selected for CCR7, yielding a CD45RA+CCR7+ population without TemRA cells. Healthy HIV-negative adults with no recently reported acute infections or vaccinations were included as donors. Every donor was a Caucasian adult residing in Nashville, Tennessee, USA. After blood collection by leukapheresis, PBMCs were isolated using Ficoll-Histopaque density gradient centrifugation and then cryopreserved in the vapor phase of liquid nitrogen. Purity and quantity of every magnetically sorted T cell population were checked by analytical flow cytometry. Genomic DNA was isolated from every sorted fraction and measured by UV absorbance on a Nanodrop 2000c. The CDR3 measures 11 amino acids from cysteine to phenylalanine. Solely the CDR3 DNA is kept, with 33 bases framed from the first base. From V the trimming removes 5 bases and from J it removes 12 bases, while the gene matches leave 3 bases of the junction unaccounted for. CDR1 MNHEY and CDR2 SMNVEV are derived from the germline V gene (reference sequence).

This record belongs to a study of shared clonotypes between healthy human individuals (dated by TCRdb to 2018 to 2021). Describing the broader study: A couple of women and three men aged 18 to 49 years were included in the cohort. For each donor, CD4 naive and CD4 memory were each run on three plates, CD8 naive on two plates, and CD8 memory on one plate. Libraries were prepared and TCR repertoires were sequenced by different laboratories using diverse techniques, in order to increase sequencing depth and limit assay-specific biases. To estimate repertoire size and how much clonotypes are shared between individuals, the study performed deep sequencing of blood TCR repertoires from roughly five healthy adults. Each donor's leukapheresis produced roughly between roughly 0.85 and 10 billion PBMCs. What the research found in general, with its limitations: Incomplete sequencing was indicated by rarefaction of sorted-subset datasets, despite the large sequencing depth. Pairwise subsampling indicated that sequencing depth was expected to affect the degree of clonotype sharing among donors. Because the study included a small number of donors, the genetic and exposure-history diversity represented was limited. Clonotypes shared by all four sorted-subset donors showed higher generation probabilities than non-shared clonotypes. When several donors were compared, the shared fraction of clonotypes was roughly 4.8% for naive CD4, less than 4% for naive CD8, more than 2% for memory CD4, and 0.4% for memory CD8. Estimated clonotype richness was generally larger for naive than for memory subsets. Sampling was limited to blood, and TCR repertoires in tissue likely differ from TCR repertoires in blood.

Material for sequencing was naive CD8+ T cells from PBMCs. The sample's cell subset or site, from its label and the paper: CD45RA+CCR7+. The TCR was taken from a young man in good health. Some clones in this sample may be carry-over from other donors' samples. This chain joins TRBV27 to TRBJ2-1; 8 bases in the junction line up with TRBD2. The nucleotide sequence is TGTGCCAGCAGTCGGGGGGGCCCGCAGTTCTTC. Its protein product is CASSRGGPQFF.